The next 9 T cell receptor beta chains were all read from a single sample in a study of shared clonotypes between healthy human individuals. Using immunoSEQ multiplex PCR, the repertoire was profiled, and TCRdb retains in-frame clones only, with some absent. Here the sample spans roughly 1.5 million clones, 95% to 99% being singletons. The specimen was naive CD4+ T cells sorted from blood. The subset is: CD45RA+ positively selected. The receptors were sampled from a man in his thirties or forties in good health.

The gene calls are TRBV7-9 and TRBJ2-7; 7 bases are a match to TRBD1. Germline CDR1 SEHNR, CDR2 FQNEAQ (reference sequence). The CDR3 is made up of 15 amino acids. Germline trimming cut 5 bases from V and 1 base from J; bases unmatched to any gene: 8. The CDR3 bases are TGTGCCAGCAGCACCTGGGACAGTAAGTCCTACGAGCAGTACTTC. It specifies CASSTWDSKSYEQYF.

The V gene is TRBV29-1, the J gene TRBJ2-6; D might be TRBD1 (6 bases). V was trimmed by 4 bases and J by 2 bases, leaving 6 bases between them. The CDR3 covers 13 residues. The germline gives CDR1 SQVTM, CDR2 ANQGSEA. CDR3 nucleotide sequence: TGCAGCGTTGCAGGGGCTGGGGCCAACGTCCTGACTTTC. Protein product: CSVAGAGANVLTF.

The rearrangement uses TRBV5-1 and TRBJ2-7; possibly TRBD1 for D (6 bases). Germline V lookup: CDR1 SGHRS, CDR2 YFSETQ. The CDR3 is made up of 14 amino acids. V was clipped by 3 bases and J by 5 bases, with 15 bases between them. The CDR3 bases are TGCGCCAGCAGCTCTTGGACAGCTAGCAACGAGCAGTACTTC. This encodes CASSSWTASNEQYF.

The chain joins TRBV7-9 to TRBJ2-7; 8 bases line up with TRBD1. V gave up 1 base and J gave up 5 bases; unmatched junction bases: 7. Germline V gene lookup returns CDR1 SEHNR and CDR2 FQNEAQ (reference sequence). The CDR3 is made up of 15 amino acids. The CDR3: CASSLGVDRVDEQYF. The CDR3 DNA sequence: TGTGCCAGCAGCTTAGGAGTGGACAGGGTTGACGAGCAGTACTTC.

The CDR3 region is CASSEIGRDGYTF. The CDR3 DNA reads as TGTGCCAGCAGTGAGATAGGCAGGGACGGCTACACCTTC. This chain links TRBV25-1 with TRBJ1-2; tentative D call: TRBD1 (5 bases). Trimming took off 3 bases at V and 8 bases at J, with 13 bases between the two ends. CDR1 MGHDK and CDR2 SYGVNS come from the germline V gene. The CDR3 has 13 amino acids.

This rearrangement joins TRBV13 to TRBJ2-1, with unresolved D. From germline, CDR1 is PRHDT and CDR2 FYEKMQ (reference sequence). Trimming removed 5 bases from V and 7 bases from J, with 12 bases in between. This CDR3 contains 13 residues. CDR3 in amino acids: CASSTSPRNEQFF. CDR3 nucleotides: TGTGCCAGCAGCACCTCACCGAGGAATGAGCAGTTCTTC.

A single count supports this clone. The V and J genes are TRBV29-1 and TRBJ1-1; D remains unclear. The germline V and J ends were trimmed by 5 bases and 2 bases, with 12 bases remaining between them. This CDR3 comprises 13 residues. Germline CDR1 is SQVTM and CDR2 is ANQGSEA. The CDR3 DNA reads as TGCAGCGTTAGAGGGCGTTTCAACACTGAAGCTTTCTTT. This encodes CSVRGRFNTEAFF.

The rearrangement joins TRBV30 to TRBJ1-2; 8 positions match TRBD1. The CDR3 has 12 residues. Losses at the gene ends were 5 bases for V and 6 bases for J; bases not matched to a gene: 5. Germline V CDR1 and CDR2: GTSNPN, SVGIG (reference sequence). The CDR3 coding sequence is TGTGCCTGGGGGGACAGGAGGGATGGCTACACCTTC. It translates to CAWGDRRDGYTF.

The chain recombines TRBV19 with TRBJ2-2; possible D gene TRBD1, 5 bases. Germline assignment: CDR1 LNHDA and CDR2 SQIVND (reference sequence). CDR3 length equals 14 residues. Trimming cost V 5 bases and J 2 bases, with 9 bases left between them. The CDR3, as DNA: TGTGCCAGTAGTTCAACAGGTAACACCGGGGAGCTGTTTTTT. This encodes CASSSTGNTGELFF.